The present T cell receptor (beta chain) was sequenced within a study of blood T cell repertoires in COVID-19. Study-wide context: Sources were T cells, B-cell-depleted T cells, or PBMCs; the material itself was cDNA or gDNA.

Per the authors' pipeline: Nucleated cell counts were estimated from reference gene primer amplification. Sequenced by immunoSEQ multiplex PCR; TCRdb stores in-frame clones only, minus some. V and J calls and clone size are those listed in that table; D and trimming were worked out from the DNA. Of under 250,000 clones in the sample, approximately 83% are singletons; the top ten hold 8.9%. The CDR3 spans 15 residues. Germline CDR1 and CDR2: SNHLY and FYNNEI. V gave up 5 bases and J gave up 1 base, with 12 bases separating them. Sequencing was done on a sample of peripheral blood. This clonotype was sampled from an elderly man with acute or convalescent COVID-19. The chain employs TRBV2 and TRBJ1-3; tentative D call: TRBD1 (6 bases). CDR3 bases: TGTGCCAGCAGTACAGGACAGAGGTCTGGAAACACCATATATTTT. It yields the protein CASSTGQRSGNTIYF.